Listed here is a single T cell receptor (beta chain). The data derive from a study of blood T cell repertoires in COVID-19. At the level of the study: In each case, the material was cDNA or gDNA derived from T cells, B-cell-depleted T cells, or PBMCs.

V lost 2 bases, J lost 3 bases, and 15 bases lay in between. The germline V gene encodes CDR1 SGHDT and CDR2 YYEEEE. The CDR3 totals 15 residues. Per the original methods: Amplified reference gene primers provided the basis for estimating nucleated cell counts. Clones were read by immunoSEQ multiplex PCR, and TCRdb kept only the in-frame ones, dropping some. The V and J calls and the clone size are those of that table, but D and trimming were determined from the DNA. The sample carries nearly 200,000 clones, approximately 85% recorded once. This sequence originates from a woman between 65 and 79 years old with active or convalescent COVID-19. Input material: peripheral blood. The chain has TRBV5-6 and TRBJ2-7, with D possibly TRBD2 on 5 matching bases. The CDR3 sequence is CASSLRWESLYEQYF. Here the CDR3 DNA reads TGTGCCAGCAGCTTAAGGTGGGAGTCCCTCTACGAGCAGTACTTC.